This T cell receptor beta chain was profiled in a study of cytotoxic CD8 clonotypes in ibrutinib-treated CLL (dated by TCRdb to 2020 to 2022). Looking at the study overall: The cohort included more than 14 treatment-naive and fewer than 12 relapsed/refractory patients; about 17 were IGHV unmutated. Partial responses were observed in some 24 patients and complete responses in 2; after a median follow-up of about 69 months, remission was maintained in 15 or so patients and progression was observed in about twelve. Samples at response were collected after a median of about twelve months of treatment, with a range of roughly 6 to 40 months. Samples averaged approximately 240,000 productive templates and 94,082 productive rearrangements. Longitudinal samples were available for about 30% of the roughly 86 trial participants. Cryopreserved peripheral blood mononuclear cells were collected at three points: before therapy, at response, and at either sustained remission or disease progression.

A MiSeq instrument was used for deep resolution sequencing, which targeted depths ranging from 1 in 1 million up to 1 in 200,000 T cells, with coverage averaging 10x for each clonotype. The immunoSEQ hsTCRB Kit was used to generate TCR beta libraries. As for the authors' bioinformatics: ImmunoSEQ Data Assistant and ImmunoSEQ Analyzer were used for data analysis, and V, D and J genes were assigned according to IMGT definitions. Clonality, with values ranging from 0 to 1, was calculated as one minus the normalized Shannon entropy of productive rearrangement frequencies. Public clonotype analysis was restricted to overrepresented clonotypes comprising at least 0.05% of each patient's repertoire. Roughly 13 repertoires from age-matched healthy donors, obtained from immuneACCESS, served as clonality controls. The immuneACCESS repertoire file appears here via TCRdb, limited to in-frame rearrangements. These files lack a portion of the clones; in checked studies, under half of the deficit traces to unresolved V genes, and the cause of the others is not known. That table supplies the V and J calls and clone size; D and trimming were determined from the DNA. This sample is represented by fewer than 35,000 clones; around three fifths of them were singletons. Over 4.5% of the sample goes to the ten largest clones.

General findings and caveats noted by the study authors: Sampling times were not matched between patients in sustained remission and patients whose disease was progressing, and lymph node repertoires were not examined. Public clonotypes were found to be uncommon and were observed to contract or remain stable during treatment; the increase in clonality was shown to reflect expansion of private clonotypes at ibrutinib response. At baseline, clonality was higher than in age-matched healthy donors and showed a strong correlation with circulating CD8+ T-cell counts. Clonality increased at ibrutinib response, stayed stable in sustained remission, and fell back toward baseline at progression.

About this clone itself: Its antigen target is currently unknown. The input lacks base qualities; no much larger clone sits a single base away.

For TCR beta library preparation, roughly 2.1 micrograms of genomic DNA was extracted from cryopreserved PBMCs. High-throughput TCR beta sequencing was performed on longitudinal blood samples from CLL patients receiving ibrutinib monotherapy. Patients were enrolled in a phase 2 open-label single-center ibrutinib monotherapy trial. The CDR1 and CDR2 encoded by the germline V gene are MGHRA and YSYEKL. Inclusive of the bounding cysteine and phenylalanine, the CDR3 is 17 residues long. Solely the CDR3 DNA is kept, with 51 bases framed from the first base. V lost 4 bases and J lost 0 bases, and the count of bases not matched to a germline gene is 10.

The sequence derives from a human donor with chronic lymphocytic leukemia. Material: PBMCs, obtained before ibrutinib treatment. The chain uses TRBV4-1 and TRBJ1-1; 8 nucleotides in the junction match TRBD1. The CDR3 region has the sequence CASSPFSTGGMNTEAFF. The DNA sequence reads TGCGCCAGCAGCCCCTTTTCTACAGGGGGAATGAACACTGAAGCTTTCTTT.